The 17 T cell receptor beta chains below all came from one sample that was sequenced in a study of T cells in Graves' hyperthyroidism and ophthalmopathy. RNA transcripts were the template for amplifying TCR beta CDR3 regions. A set of HTBI primers served as the primers for a first-round RT-PCR of the TCR CDR3. TCRdb passed the multiplex PCR reads through MiXCR, listing each CDR3 protein once. The data show roughly 420,000 distinct CDR3 sequences, with around 15% seen just once and 5% to 6% held by the top ten. The sequenced material came from blood. These receptors originate from a woman aged 18-29 years with Graves' hyperthyroidism.

V usage is TRBV12-3 or TRBV12-4 and J usage is TRBJ1-5; tentative D call: TRBD1 (6 bases). This CDR3 is 13 amino acids long. Trimming pared 10 bases from V and 7 bases from J, leaving 17 bases between. In DNA, the CDR3 is TGTGCCACCAAAGGGGGGGCATGGCAGCCCCAGCATTTT. It is translated as CATKGGAWQPQHF.

There are many counts of this clonotype. The J gene is TRBJ1-5, the V gene TRBV27, with 7 nucleotides matching TRBD1. The J segment lost 4 bases and the V segment lost 8 bases, leaving 11 bases of the junction unmatched. Germline V gene sequence: CDR1 MNHEY, CDR2 SMNVEV (reference sequence). The CDR3 length is 15 residues. This CDR3 reads CASSPGGIVNQPQHF. CDR3 bases: TGTGCCAGCTCTCCAGGGGGGATAGTGAATCAGCCCCAGCATTTT.

As regards this clonotype: Being one base from a much bigger clone, this may be a read error. The V and J genes are TRBV12-5 and TRBJ2-7; D possibly corresponds to TRBD2 (6 bases). Germline-derived CDR1 and CDR2 are LGHNT and FRNRAP. This CDR3 is 18 amino acids long. Trimming stripped 1 base from V and 0 bases from J, with 19 bases between. The CDR3 reads CASGLALTRRDFSYEQYF. The CDR3 DNA sequence: TGTGCTAGTGGTTTGGCTCTTACCCGCCGGGACTTCTCCTACGAGCAGTACTTC.

This clonotype was detected many times. V and J are TRBV20-1 and TRBJ2-3; TRBD2 matches 10 bases. Germline V gene data show CDR1 as DFQATT and CDR2 as SNEGSKA (reference sequence). V was pared by 3 bases and J by 3 bases, with 6 bases of the junction left unmatched. The CDR3 has 15 amino acids. CDR3 sequence: CSASSSGSWTDTQYF. CDR3 in DNA: TGCAGTGCTAGTTCTAGCGGGAGTTGGACAGATACGCAGTATTTT.

This clonotype was seen repeatedly, ten times or more. The chain is built from TRBV6-5 and TRBJ1-1; D may be TRBD1 (6 bases). Germline CDR1 is MNHEY and CDR2 is SVGAGI. This CDR3 spans 15 amino acids. V lost 0 bases and J 7 bases, leaving 15 bases between the germline ends. CDR3 nucleotide sequence: TGTGCCAGCAGTTACTCGAACGGGGGCGGTTATGAAGCTTTCTTT. Translated, it gives CASSYSNGGGYEAFF.

This clonotype was found a few times. The rearrangement links TRBV20-1 to TRBJ1-1; D call uncertain. This CDR3 spans 12 amino acids. Trimming pared 6 bases from V and 1 base from J, leaving 9 bases between. Germline-derived CDR1 and CDR2 are DFQATT and SNEGSKA (reference sequence). The CDR3 reads CSAVERNTEAFF. The CDR3 DNA reads TGCAGTGCCGTAGAGCGGAACACTGAAGCTTTCTTT.

The chain is built from TRBV20-1 and TRBJ1-1; tentative D call: TRBD1 (5 bases). Germline V gene lookup returns CDR1 DFQATT and CDR2 SNEGSKA (reference sequence). V was pared by 0 bases and J by 7 bases, with 15 bases between. This CDR3 region has 14 residues. The CDR3 DNA is TGCAGTGCTAGAGATCCGTCGTCGGGGGGTGAAGCTTTCTTT. It encodes CSARDPSSGGEAFF.

This clonotype was seen at least ten times. V gene TRBV11-2 combines with J gene TRBJ2-3; 9 nucleotides line up with TRBD1. The V and J ends lost 5 bases and 5 bases, in that order; junction bases with no gene match: 5. This CDR3 is built from 14 residues. Germline lookup yields CDR1 SGHAT and CDR2 FQNNGV. CDR3 DNA: TGTGCCAGCAGCCAGGACAGGGGTGTAGATACGCAGTATTTT. Amino acid sequence: CASSQDRGVDTQYF.

In its sample, this clonotype was seen once. This chain joins TRBV29-1 and TRBJ2-7; D may be TRBD1 (5 bases). This CDR3 has 12 residues. Germline CDR1 SQVTM, CDR2 ANQGSEA. V lost 1 base to trimming and J lost 12 bases, with 16 bases between them. This CDR3 is CSVEGQTLGRYF. DNA of the CDR3: TGCAGCGTTGAAGGGCAGACCTTGGGGCGGTACTTC.

In the case of this clonotype: With a much larger clone just one base away, this may be a read error. For the CDR3, the DNA is TGCGCCAGCAGCTTGGGGGGGGAATACCCCAATGAGCAGTTCTTC. This translates into CASSLGGEYPNEQFF. V is TRBV5-1 and J is TRBJ2-1, with a tentative D call TRBD2 (6 bases). This CDR3 is 15 amino acids long. The ends were cut back, 0 bases at V and 6 bases at J, with 13 bases in the middle. Germline values: CDR1 SGHRS, CDR2 YFSETQ.

The sample holds many counts of this clonotype. The junction shows a germline mismatch at one end, possibly a read error. The chain carries TRBV5-1 and TRBJ2-5, with no clear D. Germline lookup yields CDR1 SGHRS and CDR2 YFSETQ. The CDR3 is made up of 12 amino acids. The CDR3 is CASSLESETQYF. CDR3 DNA sequence: TGTGCCAGCAGCTTAGAAAGTGAGACCCAGTACTTC.

This clonotype was found a few times. This could be a read error, since a much larger clone is one nucleotide away. The V and J genes are TRBV5-4 and TRBJ1-1, with a possible D match to TRBD1 (6 bases). The V end was cut by 6 bases, the J end by 5 bases, with 14 bases between. The CDR3 totals 13 residues. Germline loops: CDR1 SGHNT, CDR2 YYREEE (reference sequence). The CDR3 loop is CASNIDRWTEAFF. CDR3 bases: TGTGCCAGCAACATAGACAGGTGGACTGAAGCTTTCTTT.

This clonotype was counted at least ten times. V and J are TRBV12-3 or TRBV12-4 and TRBJ2-5; 8 bases are shared with TRBD2. The CDR3 contains 14 residues. V shed 6 bases and J 3 bases; nucleotides not matched to a gene: 6. The CDR3 DNA follows: TGTGCCAGCAGGGCCGAGGGACTAGAAGAGACCCAGTACTTC. Its protein is CASRAEGLEETQYF.

This clonotype appeared many times. This chain's CDR3 is CASSWDRGVSYEQYF. CDR3 DNA: TGTGCCAGCAGCTGGGACAGGGGGGTATCCTACGAGCAGTACTTC. The chain carries TRBV7-8 and TRBJ2-7; TRBD1 aligns across 11 bases. With 4 bases clipped from V and 1 base from J, the junction kept 3 bases outside the gene matches. The CDR3 length is 15 residues. Germline V gene lookup returns CDR1 SGHVS and CDR2 FQNEAQ.

This clonotype appeared a few times. The genes are TRBV19 and TRBJ1-1, with D uncertain. Germline CDR1 is LNHDA and CDR2 is SQIVND (reference sequence). Trimming cost V 11 bases and J 2 bases, with 12 bases left between them. The CDR3 has 12 residues. The CDR3 region is CACRESNTEAFF. The CDR3 nucleotides are TGTGCCTGCCGTGAGAGCAACACTGAAGCTTTCTTT.

This clonotype was seen many times. J is TRBJ2-1 and V is TRBV19; 8 bases map to TRBD1. The CDR3 is made up of 15 amino acids. The ends lost 3 bases at V and 8 bases at J; junction bases unmatched: 9. The V gene's germline CDR1 is LNHDA and CDR2 SQIVND (reference sequence). The CDR3, as DNA: TGTGCCAGTAGTATGGGGACAGGCGCGACGGATGAGCAGTTCTTC. Translation: CASSMGTGATDEQFF.

This clonotype was recorded many times. This chain links TRBV5-1 with TRBJ2-7; a possible D gene is TRBD2 (6 bases). Between the trimmed V and J ends, which lost 5 bases and 2 bases, there was a span of 14 bases. Germline V gene data show CDR1 as SGHRS and CDR2 as YFSETQ. This CDR3 spans 14 amino acids. CDR3 protein: CASSPSAATYEQYF. The CDR3 DNA reads as TGCGCCAGCAGTCCTAGCGCAGCGACCTACGAGCAGTACTTC.